What follows are 21 T cell receptor beta chains derived from one specimen sequenced in a study of T cell repertoires in cytomegalovirus infection (dated by TCRdb to 2018 to 2020). No antigen is known for these receptors. The sequencer listed for this sample is Illumina HiSeq 1500. TCRdb reanalyzed the raw reads on its own, using fastp at Q25 for trimming and MiXCR for clone calling, and kept in-frame beta chains. Rows are unified per CDR3 protein, each entry keeping the most common DNA and genes. The sample table lists around 800,000 distinct CDR3 sequences, over 25% of them with a count of one. The ten largest account for approximately 13% of the sample. The treatment or condition label here, explained by the study, means: in vitro stimulation with specific CMV peptide epitopes to enrich CMV-specific T cells. The sequencing used cultured CD8+ T cells from PBMCs, collected from culture after CMV antigen stimulation. The receptors were sampled from a human donor in good health (CMV status not recorded). Some clones in this sample may be carry-over from other donors' samples.

CDR3 loop: CALKMNTEAFF. DNA of the CDR3: TGTGCCTTAAAGATGAACACTGAAGCTTTCTTT. This rearrangement joins TRBV2 to TRBJ1-1; no reliable D call. This CDR3 contains 11 residues. Trimming cost V 11 bases and J 0 bases, with 7 bases left between them. The germline V gene encodes CDR1 SNHLY and CDR2 FYNNEI.

V usage is TRBV6-1 and J usage is TRBJ2-3; maybe TRBD2 (7 bases). CDR1 is MNHNS, CDR2 SASEGT, per germline. The V end lost 6 bases, the J end lost 0 bases, and 13 bases lay between the germline ends. The CDR3 loop spans 15 amino acids. This CDR3 is CASSHGGASTDTQYF. CDR3 in DNA: TGTGCCAGCAGCCATGGGGGGGCTAGCACAGATACGCAGTATTTT.

This rearrangement joins TRBV29-1 to TRBJ2-1, with 11 bases matching TRBD2. The V gene end was trimmed by 2 bases and the J gene end by 10 bases; junction bases not matched to a gene: 10. Germline lookup yields CDR1 SQVTM and CDR2 ANQGSEA. The CDR3 covers 15 residues. The CDR3 DNA reads TGCAGCGTTGAACCCCTAGCGGGGGGCGAATCGGAGCAGTTCTTC. Protein sequence: CSVEPLAGGESEQFF.

This chain connects TRBV5-1 to TRBJ1-2; the match to TRBD1 covers 7 bases. Unmatched junction bases numbered 10, after V lost 0 bases and J lost 5 bases. Germline V gene sequence: CDR1 SGHRS, CDR2 YFSETQ. The CDR3 extends over 16 amino acids. The CDR3 nucleotides read TGCGCCAGCAGCTTGGAGACCCAGGGGGTGTCTTATGGCTACACCTTC. It translates to CASSLETQGVSYGYTF.

The CDR3 is CASSGNTLAGGSNEQFF. DNA of the CDR3: TGTGCCAGCAGCGGAAACACACTAGCGGGGGGTTCTAATGAGCAGTTCTTC. This chain connects TRBV7-8 to TRBJ2-1; 12 bases are shared with TRBD2. Trimming removed 5 bases from V and 7 bases from J; junction bases left unmatched: 12. The CDR3 runs to 17 residues. The germline V gene encodes CDR1 SGHVS and CDR2 FQNEAQ. The full variable domain, in which reference TRBV7-8 and TRBJ2-1 provide the parts outside the CDR3, is GAGVSQSPRYKVAKRGQDVALRCDPISGHVSLFWYQQALGQGPEFLTYFQNEAQLDKSGLPSDRFFAERPEGSVSTLKIQRTQQEDSAVYLCASSGNTLAGGSNEQFFGPGTRLTVL.

The chain combines TRBV12-3 or TRBV12-4 with TRBJ2-3, with D tentatively TRBD1 (5 bases). The V and J ends lost 5 bases and 3 bases respectively, with 12 bases between them. The CDR3 sequence is 14 residues long. This CDR3 reads CASSPTVLTDTQYF. CDR3 nucleotides: TGTGCCAGCAGTCCGACAGTTCTAACAGATACGCAGTATTTT.

In regard to this clonotype: Just one base apart from a much larger clone, this may be a read error. This chain links TRBV7-8 with TRBJ2-1; perhaps TRBD1 as D (5 bases). This CDR3 region has 13 residues. The V gene's germline CDR1 is SGHVS and CDR2 FQNEAQ. CDR3 amino acids: CANSLRGPDEQFF. The CDR3 coding sequence is TGTGCCAACAGCCTAAGGGGTCCCGATGAGCAGTTCTTC.

CDR3 amino acids: CASRLTGGEWNTEAFF. Here the CDR3 DNA reads TGTGCCAGCAGACTAACAGGGGGCGAATGGAACACTGAAGCTTTCTTT. The chain couples TRBV5-5 to TRBJ1-1; 9 bases are a match to TRBD1. Germline lookup yields CDR1 SGHKS and CDR2 YYEKEE (reference sequence). J was trimmed by 1 base and V by 5 bases; bases with no gene match: 9. This CDR3 has 16 residues.

This clonotype was observed a handful of times. The CDR3 sequence: CASSSGLAGALGNEQFF. CDR3 coding DNA: TGTGCCAGCAGTTCGGGACTAGCGGGGGCCCTCGGCAATGAGCAGTTCTTC. The V and J genes are TRBV12-3 or TRBV12-4 and TRBJ2-1; 14 bases align to TRBD2. The CDR3 extends over 17 amino acids. The V segment lost 4 bases and the J segment 6 bases; nucleotides outside the gene matches: 8.

The sample holds many counts of this clonotype. The V and J genes are TRBV7-2 and TRBJ1-5, with D uncertain. The V gene lost 0 bases and the J gene lost 1 base, with 7 bases spanning the gap. From germline, CDR1 is SGHTA and CDR2 FQGNSA. The CDR3 totals 15 residues. CDR3 region: CASSLAVESNQPQHF. In DNA, the CDR3 is TGTGCCAGCAGCTTAGCGGTGGAGAGCAATCAGCCCCAGCATTTT. Full variable domain (outside the CDR3, taken from reference TRBV7-2 and TRBJ1-5): GAGVSQSPSNKVTEKGKDVELRCDPISGHTALYWYRQSLGQGLEFLIYFQGNSAPDKSGLPSDRFSAERTGGSVSTLTIQRTQQEDSAVYLCASSLAVESNQPQHFGDGTRLSIL.

Remarks on this clonotype: A single base separates this from a much larger clone, so it may be a read error. The chain employs TRBV7-2 and TRBJ2-3; 9 positions match TRBD2. CDR1 SGHTA and CDR2 FQGNSA come from the germline V gene. The J segment lost 2 bases and the V segment lost 0 bases, leaving 3 bases of the junction unmatched. The CDR3 contains 16 residues. The CDR3 here is CASSLAERGDTDTQYF. The CDR3 nucleotides are TGTGCCAGCAGCTTAGCTGAGCGGGGGGACACAGATACGCAGTATTTT.

This clonotype occurred a few times. CDR3 loop: CASSLERARGQYF. The CDR3 coding sequence is TGTGCCAGCAGCTTAGAAAGGGCGCGGGGCCAGTACTTC. The V gene is TRBV7-6, the J gene TRBJ2-5; the D gene is possibly TRBD2 (6 bases). Trimming took 1 base from V and 10 from J, leaving 13 bases between them. CDR1 and CDR2 from the germline V gene are SGHVS and FNYEAQ. The CDR3 covers 13 residues.

This clonotype was recorded a few times. The rearrangement uses TRBV27 and TRBJ1-5; D not certain. The CDR3 extends over 15 amino acids. The V end lost 4 bases, the J end lost 2 bases, and 12 bases lay between the germline ends. The germline V gene has CDR1 MNHEY and CDR2 SMNVEV (reference sequence). This CDR3 is CASSSTPRGNQPQHF. The CDR3 DNA sequence: TGTGCCAGCAGTTCAACTCCGAGGGGCAATCAGCCCCAGCATTTT.

This clonotype has at least ten counts. V usage is TRBV7-2 and J usage is TRBJ1-6, with TRBD1 identical over 7 bases. The CDR3 runs to 14 residues. Germline CDR1 is SGHTA and CDR2 is FQGNSA. J was trimmed by 14 bases and V by 3 bases; bases with no gene match: 10. The CDR3 sequence: CASSFTWTGKSLHF. CDR3 DNA sequence: TGTGCCAGCAGCTTCACATGGACAGGAAAGTCCCTCCACTTT. Full variable domain (rest looked up from reference TRBV7-2 and TRBJ1-6): GAGVSQSPSNKVTEKGKDVELRCDPISGHTALYWYRQSLGQGLEFLIYFQGNSAPDKSGLPSDRFSAERTGGSVSTLTIQRTQQEDSAVYLCASSFTWTGKSLHFGNGTRLTVT.

This clonotype was found once. The chain employs TRBV7-9 and TRBJ2-7, with 8 bases aligning to TRBD2. The CDR3 contains 14 residues. Germline V lookup: CDR1 SEHNR, CDR2 FQNEAQ (reference sequence). Germline trimming cut 1 base from V and 7 bases from J; bases unmatched to any gene: 6. The CDR3 here is CASSLDGGAKEQYF. As DNA, the CDR3 is TGTGCCAGCAGCTTAGACGGGGGGGCCAAAGAGCAGTACTTC.

For this clonotype: At one end the junction does not follow the germline gene, possibly because of a read error. This chain connects TRBV10-3 to TRBJ1-2, with a tentative D call TRBD1 (5 bases). CDR1 is ENHRY and CDR2 is SYGVKD in the germline V gene. This CDR3 region has 14 residues. CDR3 amino acids: CAIGTPATNYSYTF. CDR3 sequence (DNA): TGTGCCATCGGGACCCCGGCAACCAACTATAGCTACACCTTC.

This rearrangement joins TRBV6-5 to TRBJ2-1; 9 positions match TRBD2. CDR1 and CDR2 (germline): MNHEY, SVGAGI. The V and J ends lost 7 bases and 4 bases, in that order; junction bases with no gene match: 8. CDR3 length: 15 amino acids. CDR3 sequence (DNA): TGTGCCAGCACCCTCATAGCGGGGGCGTACAATGAGCAGTTCTTC. Encoded protein: CASTLIAGAYNEQFF.

The chain joins TRBV6-5 to TRBJ1-5, with 7 positions matching TRBD1. Germline V gene lookup returns CDR1 MNHEY and CDR2 SVGAGI. V shed 5 bases and J 6 bases; nucleotides not matched to a gene: 4. The CDR3 covers 13 residues. This CDR3 is CASSLDRAQPQHF. The CDR3 region has the DNA TGTGCCAGCAGTCTAGACAGGGCTCAGCCCCAGCATTTT.

The genes are TRBV6-1 and TRBJ2-4; tentatively, D is TRBD1 (6 bases). V was pared by 2 bases and J by 0 bases, with 20 bases between. Per the germline V gene, CDR1 is MNHNS and CDR2 is SASEGT. The CDR3 runs to 19 residues. The CDR3 coding sequence is TGTGCCAGCAGTGAACAATTGGACAGTTTCGTACAAGCCAAAAACATTCAGTACTTC. Translated: CASSEQLDSFVQAKNIQYF.

Worth noting for this clonotype: Possible read error: a much larger clone is one base away. The J gene is TRBJ2-1, the V gene TRBV5-8; the match to TRBD2 covers 9 bases. Germline CDR1 reads SGHTS; CDR2 reads YDEGEE. The CDR3 contains 15 residues. V lost 1 base to trimming and J lost 6 bases; unmatched junction nucleotides: 5. CDR3 in amino acids: CASSLMASGVNEQFF. As DNA, the CDR3 is TGTGCCAGCAGCTTGATGGCTAGCGGGGTCAATGAGCAGTTCTTC.

This clonotype was observed a few times. The chain couples TRBV27 to TRBJ1-5; D may be TRBD1 (6 bases). V gave up 6 bases and J gave up 6 bases, with 15 bases separating them. The CDR3 totals 14 residues. CDR1 is MNHEY, CDR2 SMNVEV, per germline (reference sequence). CDR3 DNA sequence: TGTGCCAGCAGAAGTACTGGGGGCAGTCAGCCCCAGCATTTT. It specifies CASRSTGGSQPQHF.